A selection of T cell receptor beta chains follows, all from one sample in a study of blood T cell repertoires in COVID-19. The assay was immunoSEQ multiplex PCR, and TCRdb's table has in-frame clones only and misses some. This table has 150,000 to 200,000 clones, over 75% appearing once. Input material: PBMCs or T cells enriched from blood (not recorded which). These receptors originate from a man between 50 and 59 years old who had recovered from COVID-19. The CDR3 runs from the conserved cysteine through the conserved F or W. The D gene is left open where the match is weak. Only part of the rows carry a size: once, few, many, or a class if the clone is expanded.

abundance,j_gene,d_gene,v_gene,CDR3aa,CDR3nt
NA,TRBJ2-3,NA,TRBV19,CASKETRIGDTQYF,TGTGCCAGTAAGGAGACTAGAATTGGAGATACGCAGTATTTT
once,TRBJ2-2,TRBD1,TRBV6-5,CASSYHIGTGTGELFF,TGTGCCAGCAGTTACCATATAGGGACAGGGACCGGGGAGCTGTTTTTT
NA,TRBJ2-2,TRBD1,TRBV11-1,CASSLGQGKGTGELFF,TGTGCCAGCAGCTTAGGACAGGGGAAGGGAACCGGGGAGCTGTTTTTT
NA,TRBJ2-4,NA,TRBV6-5,CASMVRGNRKNIQYF,TGTGCCAGCATGGTACGGGGGAATCGTAAAAACATTCAGTACTTC
NA,TRBJ2-3,NA,TRBV24-1,CATSADRTQYF,TGTGCCACCAGTGCCGACAGGACGCAGTATTTT
NA,TRBJ2-7,NA,TRBV5-5,CASRTLLSNYEQYF,TGTGCCAGCAGAACCCTTCTATCCAACTACGAGCAGTACTTC
NA,TRBJ2-5,NA,TRBV4-1,CASSQDSLAVETQYF,TGCGCCAGCAGCCAAGATAGTTTAGCGGTAGAGACCCAGTACTTC
NA,TRBJ1-2,NA,TRBV28,CASSLRGYGYTF,TGTGCCAGCAGTTTACGGGGCTATGGCTACACCTTC
once,TRBJ2-2,TRBD1,TRBV18,CASSHRGGELFF,TGTGCCAGCTCGCACAGGGGCGGGGAGCTGTTTTTT
NA,TRBJ1-1,NA,TRBV19,CASSIDLTGDTEAFF,TGTGCCAGTAGTATAGATCTGACCGGAGACACTGAAGCTTTCTTT
NA,TRBJ2-6,NA,TRBV27,CASRFIAGANVLTF,TGTGCCAGCCGTTTTATTGCTGGGGCCAACGTCCTGACTTTC
NA,TRBJ2-1,TRBD2,TRBV7-2,CASSLEASGSNNEQFF,TGTGCCAGCAGCTTAGAGGCTAGCGGGAGCAACAATGAGCAGTTCTTC
NA,TRBJ2-4,TRBD2,TRBV6-6,CASKGTSGIAKNIQYF,TGTGCCAGCAAAGGGACTAGCGGTATTGCCAAAAACATTCAGTACTTC
NA,TRBJ2-2,TRBD1,TRBV6-6,CASRTGTGNPGELFF,TGTGCCAGCAGAACCGGGACAGGCAACCCCGGGGAGCTGTTTTTT
NA,TRBJ2-7,TRBD2,TRBV7-2,CASRLAGGSSYEQYF,TGTGCCAGCAGATTAGCGGGGGGTAGCTCCTACGAGCAGTACTTC
NA,TRBJ1-5,TRBD1,TRBV10-3,CATWTGTAQPQHF,TGTGCCACATGGACAGGGACTGCCCAGCCCCAGCATTTT
NA,TRBJ1-4,NA,TRBV25-1,CASSELGRGGTNEKLFF,TGTGCCAGCAGTGAATTGGGCAGAGGAGGAACTAATGAAAAACTGTTTTTT
NA,TRBJ2-2,NA,TRBV11-3,CASSAEMDTGELFF,TGTGCCAGCAGCGCGGAGATGGACACCGGGGAGCTGTTTTTT
NA,TRBJ1-5,TRBD1,TRBV19,CASRGQGGVGQPQHF,TGTGCCAGTAGGGGACAGGGTGGTGTTGGTCAGCCCCAGCATTTT
NA,TRBJ1-2,TRBD1,TRBV18,CASSQARDRGGYTF,TGTGCCAGCTCACAGGCCCGGGACAGGGGGGGCTACACCTTC
NA,TRBJ2-2,NA,TRBV5-4,CASSYIGRDTGELFF,TGTGCCAGCAGCTACATTGGGCGGGACACCGGGGAGCTGTTTTTT
NA,TRBJ2-1,TRBD2,TRBV28,CASCGLAGGIYNEQFF,TGTGCCAGCTGCGGACTAGCGGGGGGGATCTACAATGAGCAGTTCTTC
NA,TRBJ2-5,NA,TRBV11-3,CASSLVGRGNQETQYF,TGTGCCAGCAGCTTAGTGGGACGGGGGAACCAAGAGACCCAGTACTTC
NA,TRBJ2-7,TRBD1,TRBV7-9,CASSLGGDRGFRSYEQYF,TGTGCCAGCAGCTTAGGAGGCGACAGGGGATTCCGCTCCTACGAGCAGTACTTC
NA,TRBJ2-3,NA,TRBV5-8,CASSPQVVGTDTQYF,TGTGCCAGCAGCCCCCAGGTAGTCGGCACAGATACGCAGTATTTT
NA,TRBJ2-1,NA,TRBV3-1/TRBV3-2,CASSRDALVQFF,TGTGCCAGCAGCCGAGACGCCTTAGTGCAGTTCTTC
NA,TRBJ2-1,NA,TRBV4-1,CASSQEGKGGRGDEQFF,TGCGCCAGCAGCCAAGAAGGTAAAGGGGGAAGGGGCGATGAGCAGTTCTTC
NA,TRBJ1-2,NA,TRBV11-2,CASSLDRAGGGYTF,TGTGCCAGCAGCTTAGATCGGGCCGGAGGAGGCTACACCTTC